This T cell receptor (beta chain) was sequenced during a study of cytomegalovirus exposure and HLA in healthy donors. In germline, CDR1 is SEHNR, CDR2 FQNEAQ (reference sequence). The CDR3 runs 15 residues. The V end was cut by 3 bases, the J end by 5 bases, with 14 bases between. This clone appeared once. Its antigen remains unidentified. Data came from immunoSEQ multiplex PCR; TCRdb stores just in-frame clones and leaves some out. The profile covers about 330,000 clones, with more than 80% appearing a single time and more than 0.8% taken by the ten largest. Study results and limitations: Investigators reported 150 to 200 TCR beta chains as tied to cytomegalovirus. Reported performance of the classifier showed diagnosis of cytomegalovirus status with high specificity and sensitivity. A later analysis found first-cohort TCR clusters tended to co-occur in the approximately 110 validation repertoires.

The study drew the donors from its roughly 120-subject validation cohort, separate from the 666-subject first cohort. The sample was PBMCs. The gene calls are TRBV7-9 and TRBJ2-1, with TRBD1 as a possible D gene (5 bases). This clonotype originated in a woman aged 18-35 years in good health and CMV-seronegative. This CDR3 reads CASSLSTGPNNEQFF. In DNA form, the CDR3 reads TGTGCCAGCAGCTTGTCCACAGGCCCTAACAATGAGCAGTTCTTC. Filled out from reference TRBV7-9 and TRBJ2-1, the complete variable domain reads DTGVSQNPRHKITKRGQNVTFRCDPISEHNRLYWYRQTLGQGPEFLTYFQNEAQLEKSRLLSDRFSAERPKGSFSTLEIQRTEQGDSAMYLCASSLSTGPNNEQFFGPGTRLTVL.